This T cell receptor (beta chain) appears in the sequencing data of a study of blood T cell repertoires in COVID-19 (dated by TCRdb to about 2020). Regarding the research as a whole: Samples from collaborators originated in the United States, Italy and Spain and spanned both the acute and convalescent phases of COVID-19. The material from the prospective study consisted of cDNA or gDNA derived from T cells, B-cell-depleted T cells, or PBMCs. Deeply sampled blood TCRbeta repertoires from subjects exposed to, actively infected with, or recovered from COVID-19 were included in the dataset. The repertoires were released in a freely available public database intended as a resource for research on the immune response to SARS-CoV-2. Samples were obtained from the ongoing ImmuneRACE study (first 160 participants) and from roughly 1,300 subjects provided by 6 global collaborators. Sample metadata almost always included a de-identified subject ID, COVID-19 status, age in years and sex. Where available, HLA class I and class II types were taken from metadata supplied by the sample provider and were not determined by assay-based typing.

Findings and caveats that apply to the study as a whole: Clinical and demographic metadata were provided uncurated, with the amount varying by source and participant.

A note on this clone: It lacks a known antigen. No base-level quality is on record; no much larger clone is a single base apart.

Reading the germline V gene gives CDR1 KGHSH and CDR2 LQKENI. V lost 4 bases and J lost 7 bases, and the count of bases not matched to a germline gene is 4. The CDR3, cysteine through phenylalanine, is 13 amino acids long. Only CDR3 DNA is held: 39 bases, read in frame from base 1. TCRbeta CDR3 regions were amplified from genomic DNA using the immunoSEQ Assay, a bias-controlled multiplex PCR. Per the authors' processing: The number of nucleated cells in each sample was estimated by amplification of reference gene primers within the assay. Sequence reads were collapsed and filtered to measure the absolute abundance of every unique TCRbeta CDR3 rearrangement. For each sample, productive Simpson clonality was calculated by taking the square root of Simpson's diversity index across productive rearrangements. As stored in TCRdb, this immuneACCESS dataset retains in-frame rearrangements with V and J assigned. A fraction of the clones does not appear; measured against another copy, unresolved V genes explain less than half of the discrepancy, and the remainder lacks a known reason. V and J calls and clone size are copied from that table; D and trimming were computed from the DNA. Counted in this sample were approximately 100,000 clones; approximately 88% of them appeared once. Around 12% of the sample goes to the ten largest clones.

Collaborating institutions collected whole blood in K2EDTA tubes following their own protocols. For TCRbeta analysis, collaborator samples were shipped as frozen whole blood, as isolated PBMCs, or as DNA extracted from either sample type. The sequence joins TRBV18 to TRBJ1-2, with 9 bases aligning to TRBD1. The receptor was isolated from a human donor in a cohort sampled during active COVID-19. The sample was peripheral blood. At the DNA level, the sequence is TGTGCCAGCTCACGGGACAGGGAAGGTGGCTACACCTTC. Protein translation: CASSRDREGGYTF. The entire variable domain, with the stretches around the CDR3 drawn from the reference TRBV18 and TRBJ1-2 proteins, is NAGVMQNPRHLVRRRGQEARLRCSPMKGHSHVYWYRQLPEEGLKFMVYLQKENIIDESGMPKERFSAEFPKEGPSILRIQQVVRGDSAAYFCASSRDREGGYTFGSGTRLTVV.